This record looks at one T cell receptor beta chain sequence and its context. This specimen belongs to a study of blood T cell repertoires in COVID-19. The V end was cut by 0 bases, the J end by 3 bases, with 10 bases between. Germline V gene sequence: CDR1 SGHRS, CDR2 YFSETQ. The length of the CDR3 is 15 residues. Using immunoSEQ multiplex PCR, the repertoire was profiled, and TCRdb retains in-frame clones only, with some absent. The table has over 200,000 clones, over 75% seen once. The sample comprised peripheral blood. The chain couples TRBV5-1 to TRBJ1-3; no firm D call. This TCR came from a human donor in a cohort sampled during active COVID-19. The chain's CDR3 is CASSLATTSGNTIYF. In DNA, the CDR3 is TGCGCCAGCAGCTTGGCGACAACGAGTGGAAACACCATATATTTT.